The clone carrying this T cell receptor beta chain was seen repeatedly, ten times or more. V was pared by 0 bases and J by 4 bases, with 15 bases between. CDR1 and CDR2 from the germline V gene are LGHNA and YNFKEQ. CDR3 length equals 16 residues. TCRdb processed the RT-PCR reads anew with MiXCR; each CDR3 protein has one entry. This table holds hundreds of thousands of distinct CDR3 sequences, 14% found once. The sequencing sample was made of memory CD4+ T cells from blood. The receptor was isolated from a female donor in good health, serving as a healthy control. V usage is TRBV4-2 and J usage is TRBJ1-1; unclear D gene. The CDR3 loop is CASSQDLGTWGTEAFF. CDR3 nucleotides: TGTGCCAGCAGCCAAGATCTAGGAACATGGGGCACTGAAGCTTTCTTT.